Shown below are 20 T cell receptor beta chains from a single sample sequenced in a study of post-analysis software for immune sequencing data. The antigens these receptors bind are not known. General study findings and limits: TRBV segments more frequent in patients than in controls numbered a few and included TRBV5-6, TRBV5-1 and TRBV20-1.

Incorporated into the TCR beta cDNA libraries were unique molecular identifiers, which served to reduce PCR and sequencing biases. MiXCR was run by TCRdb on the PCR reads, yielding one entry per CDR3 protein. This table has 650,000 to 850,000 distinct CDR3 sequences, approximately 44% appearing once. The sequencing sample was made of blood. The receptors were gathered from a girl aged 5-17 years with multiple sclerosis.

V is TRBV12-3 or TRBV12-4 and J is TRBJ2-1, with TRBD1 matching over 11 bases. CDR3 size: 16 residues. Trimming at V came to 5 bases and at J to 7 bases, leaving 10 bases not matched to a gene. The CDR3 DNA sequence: TGTGCCAGCAGTCCTCTTCCGGGACAGGGGGGAAATGAGCAGTTCTTC. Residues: CASSPLPGQGGNEQFF.

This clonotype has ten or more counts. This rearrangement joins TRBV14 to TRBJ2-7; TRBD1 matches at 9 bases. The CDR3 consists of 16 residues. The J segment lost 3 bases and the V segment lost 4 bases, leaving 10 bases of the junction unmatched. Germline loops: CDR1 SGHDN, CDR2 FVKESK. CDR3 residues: CASSPKGQGFSYEQYF. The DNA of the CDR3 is TGTGCCAGCAGCCCGAAGGGACAGGGTTTTAGCTACGAGCAGTACTTC.

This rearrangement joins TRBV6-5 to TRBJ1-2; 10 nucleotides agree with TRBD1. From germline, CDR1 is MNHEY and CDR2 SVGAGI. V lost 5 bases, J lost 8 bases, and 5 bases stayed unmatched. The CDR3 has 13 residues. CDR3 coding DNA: TGTGCCAGCAGTAGACAGGGGGCGCAAGGCTACACCTTC. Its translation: CASSRQGAQGYTF.

The CDR3 DNA follows: TGCAGCGTTGAGTCCCCAGCCACCGGGGAGCTGTTTTTT. Translating it yields CSVESPATGELFF. The rearrangement uses TRBV29-1 and TRBJ2-2; D unclear. The germline V gene has CDR1 SQVTM and CDR2 ANQGSEA. The CDR3 is 13 residues long. V lost 3 bases and J 4 bases, leaving 9 bases between the germline ends.

The DNA of the CDR3 is TGCAGCGCCGAGACTAGCGGGATCGGAAACATTCAGTACTTC. Translating gives CSAETSGIGNIQYF. This rearrangement joins TRBV29-1 to TRBJ2-4, with 11 nucleotides matching TRBD2. The J segment lost 6 bases and the V segment lost 7 bases, leaving 8 bases of the junction unmatched. The CDR3 totals 14 residues. In germline, CDR1 is SQVTM, CDR2 ANQGSEA.

CDR3: CASSELITGVSNQPQHF. CDR3 DNA: TGTGCCAGCAGTGAATTAATAACAGGGGTTAGCAATCAGCCCCAGCATTTT. The chain couples TRBV6-1 to TRBJ1-5; 7 positions agree with TRBD1. The CDR3 runs 17 residues. Germline V lookup: CDR1 MNHNS, CDR2 SASEGT. Trimming took 2 bases from V and 0 from J; bases not matched to a gene: 7.

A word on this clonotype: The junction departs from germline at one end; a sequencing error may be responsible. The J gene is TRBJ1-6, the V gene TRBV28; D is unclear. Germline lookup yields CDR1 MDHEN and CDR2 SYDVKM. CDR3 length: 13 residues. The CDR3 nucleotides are TGTGTCAGCAGTTTGGACTATAATTCACCCCTCCACTTT. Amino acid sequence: CVSSLDYNSPLHF.

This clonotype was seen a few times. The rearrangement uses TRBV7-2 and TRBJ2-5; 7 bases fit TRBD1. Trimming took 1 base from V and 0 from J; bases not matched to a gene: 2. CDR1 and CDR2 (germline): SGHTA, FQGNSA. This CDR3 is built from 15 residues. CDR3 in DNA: TGTGCCAGCAGCTTAGGCAGGGGGTACCAAGAGACCCAGTACTTC. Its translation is CASSLGRGYQETQYF.

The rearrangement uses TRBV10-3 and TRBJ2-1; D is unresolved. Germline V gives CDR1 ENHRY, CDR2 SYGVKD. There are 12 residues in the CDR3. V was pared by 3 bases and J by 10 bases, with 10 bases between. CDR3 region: CAISDWSHEQFF. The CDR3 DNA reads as TGTGCCATCAGTGATTGGTCGCACGAGCAGTTCTTC.

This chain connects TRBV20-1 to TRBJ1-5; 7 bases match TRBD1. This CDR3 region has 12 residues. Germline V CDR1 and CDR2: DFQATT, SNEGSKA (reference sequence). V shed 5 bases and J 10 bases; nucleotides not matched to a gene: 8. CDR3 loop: CSADRASDPQHF. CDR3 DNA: TGCAGTGCTGACAGGGCGAGCGACCCCCAGCATTTT.

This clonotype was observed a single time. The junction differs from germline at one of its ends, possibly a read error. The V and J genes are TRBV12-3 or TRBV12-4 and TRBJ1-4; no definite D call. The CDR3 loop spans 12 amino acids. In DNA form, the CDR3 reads TGTGCCACCAGTCCAGCCAATGAAAAACTGTTTTTT. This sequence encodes CATSPANEKLFF.

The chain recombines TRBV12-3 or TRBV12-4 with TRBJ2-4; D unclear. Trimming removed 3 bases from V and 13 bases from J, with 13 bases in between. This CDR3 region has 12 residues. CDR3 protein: CASSFTRPLQYF. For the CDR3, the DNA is TGTGCCAGCAGTTTTACCAGACCCCTGCAGTACTTC.

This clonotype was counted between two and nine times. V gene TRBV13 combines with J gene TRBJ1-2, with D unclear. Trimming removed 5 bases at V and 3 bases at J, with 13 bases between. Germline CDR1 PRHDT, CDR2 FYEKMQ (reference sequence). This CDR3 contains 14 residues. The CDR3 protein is CASSPGQTYYGYTF. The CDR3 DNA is TGTGCCAGCAGCCCCGGGCAGACCTACTATGGCTACACCTTC.

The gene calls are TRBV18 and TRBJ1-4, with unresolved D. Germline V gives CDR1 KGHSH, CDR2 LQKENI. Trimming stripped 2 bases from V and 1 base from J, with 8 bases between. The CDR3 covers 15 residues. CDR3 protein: CASSPVVETNEKLFF. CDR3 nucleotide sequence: TGTGCCAGCTCACCAGTGGTTGAAACTAATGAAAAACTGTTTTTT. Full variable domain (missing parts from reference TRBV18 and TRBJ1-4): NAGVMQNPRHLVRRRGQEARLRCSPMKGHSHVYWYRQLPEEGLKFMVYLQKENIIDESGMPKERFSAEFPKEGPSILRIQQVVRGDSAAYFCASSPVVETNEKLFFGSGTQLSVL.

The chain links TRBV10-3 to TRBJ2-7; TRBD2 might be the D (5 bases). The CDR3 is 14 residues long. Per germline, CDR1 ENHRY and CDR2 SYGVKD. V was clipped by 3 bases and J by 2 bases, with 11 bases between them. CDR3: CAISDHGEPYEQYF. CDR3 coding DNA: TGTGCCATCAGTGATCACGGGGAACCCTACGAGCAGTACTTC.

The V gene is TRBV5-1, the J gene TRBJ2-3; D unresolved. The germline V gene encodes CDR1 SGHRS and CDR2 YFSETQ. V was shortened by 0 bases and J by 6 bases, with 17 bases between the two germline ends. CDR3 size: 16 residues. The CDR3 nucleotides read TGCGCCAGCAGCTTGGATTTGGGCGGCCACGGGGATACGCAGTATTTT. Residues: CASSLDLGGHGDTQYF.

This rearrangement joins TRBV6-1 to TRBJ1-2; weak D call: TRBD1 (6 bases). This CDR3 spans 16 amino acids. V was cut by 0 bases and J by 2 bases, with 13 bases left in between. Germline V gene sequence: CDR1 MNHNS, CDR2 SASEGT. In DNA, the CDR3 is TGTGCCAGCAGTGAAGCGGGGAGGGGGAGGAACTATGGCTACACCTTC. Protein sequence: CASSEAGRGRNYGYTF.

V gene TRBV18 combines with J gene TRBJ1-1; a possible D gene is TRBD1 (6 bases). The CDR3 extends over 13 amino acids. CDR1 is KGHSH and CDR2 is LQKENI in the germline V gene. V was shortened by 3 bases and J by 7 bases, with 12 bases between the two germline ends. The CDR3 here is CASSPSGGVEAFF. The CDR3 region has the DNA TGTGCCAGCTCACCGAGTGGGGGCGTTGAAGCTTTCTTT.

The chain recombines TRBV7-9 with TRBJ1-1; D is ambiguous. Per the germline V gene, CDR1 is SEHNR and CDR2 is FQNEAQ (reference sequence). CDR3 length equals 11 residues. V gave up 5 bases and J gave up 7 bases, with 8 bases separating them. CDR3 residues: CASSPRFEAFF. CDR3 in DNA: TGTGCCAGCAGCCCACGGTTTGAAGCTTTCTTT.

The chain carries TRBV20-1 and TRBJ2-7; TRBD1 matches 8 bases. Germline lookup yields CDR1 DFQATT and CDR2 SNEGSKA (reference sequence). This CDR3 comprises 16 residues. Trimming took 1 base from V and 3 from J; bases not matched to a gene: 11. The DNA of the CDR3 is TGCAGTGCTAGAGGGGGGACAGGAGGAGGAGTCTACGAGCAGTACTTC. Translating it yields CSARGGTGGGVYEQYF.